The present entry profiles one TCR beta chain with its context. Antigen unknown. The data originate from a study of Ad26.COV2.S vaccination and SARS-CoV-2 variants. Findings and caveats of the study: Individuals receiving vaccine had higher spike-specific TCR breadth than placebo recipients did. Reportedly, after vaccination the spike-specific CD8+ and CD4+ T cell responses displayed substantial breadth. Analyses of TCR breadth and depth may have underestimated total T cell responses.

Treatment reported: some 20 received Ad26.COV2.S at low or high dose, single or two shots; five or six received placebo; per-sample allocation not given. Day 63 after the first injection of vaccine or placebo was the sampling time. The shot given was an Ad26 vector that makes Wuhan-strain SARS-CoV-2 spike. Clones were read by immunoSEQ multiplex PCR, and TCRdb kept only the in-frame ones, dropping some. The sample includes a few hundred thousand clones, around 90% of them seen just once. Germline V gene data show CDR1 as MNHEY and CDR2 as SVGAGI. Trimming cost V 6 bases and J 4 bases; bases outside gene matches: 4. The CDR3 has 13 amino acids.

Here the sequenced sample was peripheral blood, taken in a trial of Ad26.COV2.S vaccine versus placebo. The chain links TRBV6-5 to TRBJ2-5, with 8 bases lining up with TRBD1. The sequence derives from a person aged 18-60 years who received the Ad26.COV2.S COVID-19 vaccine or a placebo. The CDR3 protein is CASRDRVRETQYF. Written as DNA, the CDR3 is TGTGCCAGCAGGGACAGGGTGAGAGAGACCCAGTACTTC.